One sample yielded the 10 T cell receptor beta chains listed below, sequenced in a study of vaccination and CD4 T cells after COVID-19. Described treatment: approximately nine-day PBMC culture with coronavirus spike peptide pools or control peptides (ViraFEST assay). Cultured CD4+ T-cell DNA underwent Oncomine TCR Beta short-read sequencing. TCRdb independently ran MiXCR on the PCR reads; one entry per CDR3 protein. Seen here are under 7,000 distinct CDR3 sequences, less than 35% observed once, and the top ten hold more than 10%. Their specific antigens are unknown. The material was CD4+ T cells from blood, cultured in vitro, obtained after SARS-CoV-2 vaccination. The receptors here all came from a human donor who had recovered from COVID-19.

This clonotype qualifies as large. The rearrangement uses TRBV7-2 and TRBJ2-3; TRBD2 matches at 16 bases. This CDR3 contains 14 residues. Germline V CDR1 and CDR2: SGHTA, FQGNSA. V shed 5 bases and J 9 bases; nucleotides not matched to a gene: 2. CDR3 sequence (DNA): TGTGCCAGCAGCCCGGGACTAGCGGGAGGGACGCAGTATTTT. Amino acids: CASSPGLAGGTQYF. Looking up the rest from reference TRBV7-2 and TRBJ2-3 gives the full variable domain: GAGVSQSPSNKVTEKGKDVELRCDPISGHTALYWYRQSLGQGLEFLIYFQGNSAPDKSGLPSDRFSAERTGGSVSTLTIQRTQQEDSAVYLCASSPGLAGGTQYFGPGTRLTVL.

This clonotype was detected only a few times. The chain couples TRBV10-3 to TRBJ1-6; D might be TRBD1 (5 bases). The V end lost 4 bases, the J end lost 10 bases, and 11 bases lay between the germline ends. Germline CDR1 ENHRY, CDR2 SYGVKD. This CDR3 contains 13 residues. Written as DNA, the CDR3 is TGTGCCATCAGTGGATCCAGGGAATCACCCCTCCACTTT. Protein product: CAISGSRESPLHF.

The V gene is TRBV4-2, the J gene TRBJ2-7, with 8 bases that match TRBD1. The CDR3 extends over 13 amino acids. V lost 6 bases, J lost 7 bases, and 8 bases stayed unmatched. Per germline, CDR1 LGHNA and CDR2 YNFKEQ. CDR3 region: CASRSQGVGEQYF. The CDR3 DNA sequence: TGTGCCAGCAGGTCACAGGGGGTGGGGGAGCAGTACTTC.

The chain uses TRBV6-1 and TRBJ2-5; 7 positions match TRBD2. The junction had 12 bases not matched to a gene; V was cut back by 6 bases and J by 5 bases. Germline assignment: CDR1 MNHNS and CDR2 SASEGT. The CDR3 covers 15 residues. The CDR3 spells CASRGGRAYKETQYF. The CDR3 DNA follows: TGTGCCAGCAGGGGGGGGAGGGCCTATAAGGAGACCCAGTACTTC.

This clonotype has more than one count but fewer than ten. J is TRBJ2-3 and V is TRBV20-1, with TRBD2 matching 10 bases. This CDR3 contains 16 residues. Per germline, CDR1 DFQATT and CDR2 SNEGSKA (reference sequence). After removal of 0 bases from V and 2 bases from J, the junction contained 5 bases not matched to a gene. The CDR3 spells CSARDVLAGYTDTQYF. Written as DNA, the CDR3 is TGCAGTGCTAGAGATGTACTAGCGGGATACACAGATACGCAGTATTTT.

This clonotype was picked up a small number of times. V usage is TRBV18 and J usage is TRBJ2-5; unclear D gene. This CDR3 comprises 14 residues. Germline CDR1 is KGHSH and CDR2 is LQKENI. V was cut by 1 base and J by 3 bases, with 9 bases left in between. The CDR3 DNA is TGTGCCAGCTCACCACTGATTAGGGAAGAGACCCAGTACTTC. It is translated as CASSPLIREETQYF.

This clonotype showed up just a few times. CDR3 protein: CASSYSGGGSYEQYF. CDR3 sequence (DNA): TGTGCCAGCAGTTACTCTGGCGGGGGGTCCTACGAGCAGTACTTC. The chain is built from TRBV6-5 and TRBJ2-7; TRBD2 matches at 8 bases. The CDR3 sequence is 15 residues long. V was pared by 0 bases and J by 1 base, with 2 bases of the junction left unmatched. Germline V gives CDR1 MNHEY, CDR2 SVGAGI.

V usage is TRBV20-1 and J usage is TRBJ2-1; 9 nucleotides align to TRBD1. Germline trimming cut 2 bases from V and 6 bases from J; bases unmatched to any gene: 5. Germline CDR1 and CDR2: DFQATT and SNEGSKA (reference sequence). This CDR3 spans 14 amino acids. CDR3 bases: TGCAGTGCTAGACCGGGACAGGGACCCAATGAGCAGTTCTTC. This encodes CSARPGQGPNEQFF.

The chain employs TRBV20-1 and TRBJ2-5; a weak D match, TRBD2 (6 bases). Trimming cost V 2 bases and J 4 bases, with 14 bases left between them. CDR1 and CDR2 (germline): DFQATT, SNEGSKA (reference sequence). There are 14 residues in the CDR3. This CDR3 reads CSARIPTRGETQYF. CDR3 nucleotide sequence: TGCAGTGCTAGAATCCCGACTAGAGGAGAGACCCAGTACTTC.

This chain links TRBV25-1 with TRBJ2-1; the D is unclear. The CDR3 has 13 amino acids. The V gene lost 3 bases and the J gene lost 8 bases, with 11 bases spanning the gap. From germline, CDR1 is MGHDK and CDR2 SYGVNS. This CDR3 is CASSDPNGYEQFF. CDR3 nucleotides: TGTGCCAGCAGTGATCCTAACGGCTATGAGCAGTTCTTC.